This paragraph reports one TCR beta chain. As yet, its antigen is unknown. Cultured CD4+ T-cell DNA underwent Oncomine TCR Beta short-read sequencing. TCRdb re-called the PCR reads through MiXCR, storing one row per CDR3 protein. The table has about 9,100 distinct CDR3 sequences, 55% to 75% seen once. This sample is part of a study of vaccination and CD4 T cells after COVID-19. Study-wide points: Post-vaccination, and not before, a median roughly 86% of reactive clones appeared in convalescent patients.

Regarding treatment: approximately nine-day PBMC culture with coronavirus spike peptide pools or control peptides (ViraFEST assay). This clonotype was obtained from a human donor with COVID-19. The sequencing here drew on cultured CD4+ T cells from blood, taken after SARS-CoV-2 vaccination.

The CDR3 protein is CASGLGFEAFF. In nucleotides, the CDR3 is TGTGCTAGTGGTTTAGGGTTTGAAGCTTTCTTT. This rearrangement joins TRBV12-5 to TRBJ1-1; no clear D gene. V dropped 3 bases and J dropped 7 bases, with 6 bases sitting between them. The CDR3 sequence is 11 residues long. Germline V CDR1 and CDR2: LGHNT, FRNRAP.